These 19 T cell receptor beta chains originate from one sample sequenced in a study of technical replicates of blood from several donors. Libraries were prepared by immunoSEQ multiplex PCR; TCRdb keeps only in-frame clonotypes and omits some of them. The table lists about 74,000 clones, 89% of them singletons, with 0.41% in the top ten. What was sequenced was T cells isolated from PBMCs. These receptors came from a human donor in good health.

This chain links TRBV13 with TRBJ1-5, with 8 nucleotides matching TRBD1. CDR1 and CDR2 from the germline V gene are PRHDT and FYEKMQ (reference sequence). The trim removed 7 bases at V and 4 bases at J, leaving 6 bases unmatched. This CDR3 region has 14 residues. CDR3 residues: CASTRQGRNQPQHF. CDR3 DNA sequence: TGTGCCAGCACACGACAGGGGAGGAATCAGCCCCAGCATTTT.

V is TRBV5-4 and J is TRBJ2-1; D perhaps matches TRBD2 (5 bases). This CDR3 has 17 residues. CDR1 SGHNT and CDR2 YYREEE come from the germline V gene (reference sequence). The V and J ends lost 0 bases and 1 base respectively, with 14 bases between them. CDR3 in amino acids: CASSLASLRDSYNEQFF. The CDR3 DNA reads as TGTGCCAGCAGCTTGGCCAGTTTGAGGGATTCCTACAATGAGCAGTTCTTC.

The chain links TRBV6-5 to TRBJ2-7; D perhaps matches TRBD2 (6 bases). This CDR3 spans 14 amino acids. Trimming pared 2 bases from V and 7 bases from J, leaving 15 bases between. Germline V lookup: CDR1 MNHEY, CDR2 SVGAGI. The CDR3 loop is CASSYGLLAGEQYF. The CDR3 DNA reads as TGTGCCAGCAGTTACGGCCTCTTGGCGGGGGAGCAGTACTTC.

The chain couples TRBV10-3 to TRBJ2-7; 9 nucleotides match TRBD1. This CDR3 has 15 amino acids. Trimming took 2 bases from V and 5 from J; bases not matched to a gene: 7. Germline V lookup: CDR1 ENHRY, CDR2 SYGVKD. The CDR3 is CAISETRDRVNEQYF. CDR3 DNA: TGTGCCATCAGTGAGACCCGGGACAGGGTGAACGAGCAGTACTTC.

The V call is TRBV7-9, the J call TRBJ1-1; the D gene is possibly TRBD1 (5 bases). V was cut by 5 bases and J by 0 bases, with 19 bases left in between. The CDR3 consists of 17 residues. CDR1 is SEHNR, CDR2 FQNEAQ, per germline (reference sequence). The CDR3 coding sequence is TGTGCCAGCAGCCCTTTAAGCAGGGTTAATATGAACACTGAAGCTTTCTTT. Protein product: CASSPLSRVNMNTEAFF.

The rearrangement links TRBV4-3 to TRBJ2-3, with D perhaps TRBD2 (6 bases). The germline gives CDR1 LGHNA, CDR2 YSLEER. V was cut by 3 bases and J by 5 bases, with 18 bases left in between. The CDR3 consists of 16 residues. The CDR3 reads CASSHSPGLGGDTQYF. In nucleotides, the CDR3 is TGCGCCAGCAGCCACTCTCCGGGACTCGGTGGAGATACGCAGTATTTT.

This chain links TRBV11-1 with TRBJ2-4, with TRBD2 identical over 7 bases. Germline assignment: CDR1 SGHAT and CDR2 FQDESV (reference sequence). The CDR3 runs to 16 residues. The J segment lost 8 bases and the V segment lost 3 bases, leaving 13 bases of the junction unmatched. In DNA, the CDR3 is TGTGCCAGCAGCTTCAGCAGTGGGAGGGCCAGGGACATTCAGTACTTC. Residues: CASSFSSGRARDIQYF.

In this sample, this clone turned up once. V and J are TRBV7-9 and TRBJ2-1; TRBD2 aligns across 7 bases. CDR3 length: 12 amino acids. V shed 1 base, J shed 13 bases, and the junction held 4 bases outside the gene matches. The germline V gene has CDR1 SEHNR and CDR2 FQNEAQ (reference sequence). For the CDR3, the DNA is TGTGCCAGCAGCTTAGGAGGGAGGGTCCAGTTCTTC. The encoded protein is CASSLGGRVQFF.

In DNA, the CDR3 is TGTGCCAGCAGTTCCGGGACTAGCAGTTACAATGAGCAGTTCTTC. It is translated as CASSSGTSSYNEQFF. V gene TRBV27 combines with J gene TRBJ2-1; TRBD2 matches at 9 bases. V shed 4 bases and J 4 bases; nucleotides not matched to a gene: 5. Germline assignment: CDR1 MNHEY and CDR2 SMNVEV (reference sequence). This CDR3 contains 15 residues.

V gene TRBV6-5 combines with J gene TRBJ1-2; tentatively, D is TRBD1 (6 bases). This CDR3 region has 15 residues. CDR1 MNHEY and CDR2 SVGAGI come from the germline V gene. Trimming took 4 bases from V and 0 from J, leaving 12 bases between them. The CDR3 DNA sequence: TGTGCCAGCAGTTCCGGGACATCGGCTAACTATGGCTACACCTTC. Protein sequence: CASSSGTSANYGYTF.

The chain couples TRBV10-3 to TRBJ1-2, with 10 bases fitting TRBD1. CDR3 length: 14 residues. Trimming cost V 8 bases and J 8 bases; bases outside gene matches: 11. Germline loops: CDR1 ENHRY, CDR2 SYGVKD. CDR3 nucleotides: TGTGCCATCGGCAGGGACAGGGGATTGGAAGGCTACACCTTC. This translates into CAIGRDRGLEGYTF.

As to this clone: The same CDR3 also results from other DNA sequences found in this sample. CDR3 coding DNA: TGTGCCAGCAGTTTATCGCGGGGGGGTCAGCCCCAGCATTTT. Translation: CASSLSRGGQPQHF. The chain joins TRBV27 to TRBJ1-5, with TRBD1 as a possible D gene (5 bases). Germline-derived CDR1 and CDR2 are MNHEY and SMNVEV (reference sequence). V lost 0 bases to trimming and J lost 6 bases, with 9 bases between them. This CDR3 spans 14 amino acids.

This clone appeared once. This chain links TRBV11-1 with TRBJ2-1, with TRBD1 matching 8 bases. The length of the CDR3 is 15 residues. The ends lost 2 bases at V and 8 bases at J; junction bases unmatched: 8. Germline loops: CDR1 SGHAT, CDR2 FQDESV (reference sequence). CDR3 loop: CASSLPGTGTDEQFF. CDR3 DNA: TGTGCCAGCAGCTTACCCGGGACAGGTACCGATGAGCAGTTCTTC.

This chain joins TRBV7-2 and TRBJ2-1, with 7 bases matching TRBD2. The CDR3 loop spans 15 amino acids. CDR1 and CDR2 from the germline V gene are SGHTA and FQGNSA. J was trimmed by 4 bases and V by 7 bases; bases with no gene match: 10. CDR3 coding DNA: TGTGCCAGCAAGGTTTGGGGAGGGCCTTACAATGAGCAGTTCTTC. Its protein is CASKVWGGPYNEQFF. Variable domain in full (rest from reference TRBV7-2 and TRBJ2-1): GAGVSQSPSNKVTEKGKDVELRCDPISGHTALYWYRQSLGQGLEFLIYFQGNSAPDKSGLPSDRFSAERTGGSVSTLTIQRTQQEDSAVYLCASKVWGGPYNEQFFGPGTRLTVL.

To note about this clone: The junction does not match germline at one end; this may be a read error. V gene TRBV6-5 combines with J gene TRBJ1-1; a weak D match, TRBD1 (5 bases). The germline CDR1 and CDR2 sequences are MNHEY and SVGAGI. This CDR3 is 13 amino acids long. The DNA of the CDR3 is TGTGCCAGCAGTTATTCGGGGGGTCGCGAAGCTTACTTT. Amino acid sequence: CASSYSGGREAYF.

This clone was found a few times. The chain is built from TRBV7-2 and TRBJ1-1; no firm D call. The CDR3 extends over 12 amino acids. The germline gives CDR1 SGHTA, CDR2 FQGNSA. Trimming left V 4 bases short and J 1 base short, with 4 bases between. CDR3 nucleotide sequence: TGTGCCAGCAGCTACAGGAACACTGAAGCTTTCTTT. Protein sequence: CASSYRNTEAFF.

The sample holds one count of this clone. In nucleotides, the CDR3 is TGTGCCAGCAGGCCCTTGCGGGGGGATATCTACGAGCAGTACTTC. Its translation: CASRPLRGDIYEQYF. The V call is TRBV6-1, the J call TRBJ2-7; 8 nucleotides match TRBD2. Germline lookup yields CDR1 MNHNS and CDR2 SASEGT. This CDR3 spans 15 amino acids. V was pared by 6 bases and J by 3 bases, with 10 bases of the junction left unmatched.

The chain links TRBV7-2 to TRBJ2-3, with TRBD2 matching over 9 bases. This CDR3 is 15 amino acids long. Per germline, CDR1 SGHTA and CDR2 FQGNSA. The V and J ends lost 2 bases and 1 base, in that order; junction bases with no gene match: 1. The CDR3 sequence is CASSLTSGRTDTQYF. CDR3 nucleotide sequence: TGTGCCAGCAGCTTAACTAGCGGGCGCACAGATACGCAGTATTTT.

The chain combines TRBV7-8 with TRBJ2-1; 7 nucleotides line up with TRBD2. Trimming cost V 1 base and J 15 bases; bases outside gene matches: 6. CDR3 length: 12 amino acids. The germline V gene has CDR1 SGHVS and CDR2 FQNEAQ. This CDR3 is CASSLDAGEGFF. The CDR3 DNA reads as TGTGCCAGCAGCTTAGATGCGGGAGAGGGGTTCTTC.